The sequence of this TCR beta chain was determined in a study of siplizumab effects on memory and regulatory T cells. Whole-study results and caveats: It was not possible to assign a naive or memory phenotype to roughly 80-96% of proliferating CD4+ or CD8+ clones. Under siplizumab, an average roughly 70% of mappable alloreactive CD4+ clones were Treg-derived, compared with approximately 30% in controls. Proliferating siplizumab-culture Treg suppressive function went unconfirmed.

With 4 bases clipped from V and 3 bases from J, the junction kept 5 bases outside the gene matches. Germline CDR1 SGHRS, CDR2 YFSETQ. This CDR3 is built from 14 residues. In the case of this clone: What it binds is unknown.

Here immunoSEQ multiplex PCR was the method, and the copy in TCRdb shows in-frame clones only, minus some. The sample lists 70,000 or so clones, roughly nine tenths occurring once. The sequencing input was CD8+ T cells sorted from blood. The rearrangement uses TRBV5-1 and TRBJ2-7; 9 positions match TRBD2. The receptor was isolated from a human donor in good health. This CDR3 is CASSLSSGIYEQYF. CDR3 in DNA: TGCGCCAGCAGCCTTTCTAGCGGGATCTACGAGCAGTACTTC.